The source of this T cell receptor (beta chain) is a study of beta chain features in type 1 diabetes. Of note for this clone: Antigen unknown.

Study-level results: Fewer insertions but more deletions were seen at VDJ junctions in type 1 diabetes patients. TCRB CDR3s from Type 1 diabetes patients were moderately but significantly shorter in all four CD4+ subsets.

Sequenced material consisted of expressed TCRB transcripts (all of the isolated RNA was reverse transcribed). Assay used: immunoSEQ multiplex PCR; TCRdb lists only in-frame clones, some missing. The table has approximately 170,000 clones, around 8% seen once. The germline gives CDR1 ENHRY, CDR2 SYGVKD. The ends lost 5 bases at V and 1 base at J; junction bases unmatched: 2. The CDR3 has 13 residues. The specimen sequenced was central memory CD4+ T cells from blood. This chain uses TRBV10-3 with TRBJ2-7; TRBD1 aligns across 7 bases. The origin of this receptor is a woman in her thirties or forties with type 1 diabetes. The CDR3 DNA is TGTGCCATCAGTCCGGGACAGTCCTACGAGCAGTACTTC. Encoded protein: CAISPGQSYEQYF.